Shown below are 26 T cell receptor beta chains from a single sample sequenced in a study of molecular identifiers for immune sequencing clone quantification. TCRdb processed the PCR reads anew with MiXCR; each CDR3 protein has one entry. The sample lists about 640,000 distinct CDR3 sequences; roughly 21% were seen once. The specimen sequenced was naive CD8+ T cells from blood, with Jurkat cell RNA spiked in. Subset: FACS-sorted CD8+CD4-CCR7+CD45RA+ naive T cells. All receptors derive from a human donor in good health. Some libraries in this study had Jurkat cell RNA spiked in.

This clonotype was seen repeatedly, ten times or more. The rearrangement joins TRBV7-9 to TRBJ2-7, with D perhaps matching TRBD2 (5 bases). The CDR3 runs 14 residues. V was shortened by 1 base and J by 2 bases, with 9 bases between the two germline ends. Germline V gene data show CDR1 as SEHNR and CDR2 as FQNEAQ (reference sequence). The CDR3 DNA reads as TGTGCCAGCAGCTTAGGAGGGTCGGCCTACGAGCAGTACTTC. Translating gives CASSLGGSAYEQYF.

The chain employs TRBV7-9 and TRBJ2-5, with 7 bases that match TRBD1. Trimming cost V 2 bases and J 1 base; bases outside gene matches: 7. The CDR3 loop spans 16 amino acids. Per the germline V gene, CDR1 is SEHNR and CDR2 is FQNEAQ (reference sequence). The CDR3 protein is CASSLLVSGGQETQYF. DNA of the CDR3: TGTGCCAGCAGCTTATTAGTGTCAGGGGGCCAAGAGACCCAGTACTTC. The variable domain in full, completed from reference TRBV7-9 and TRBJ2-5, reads DTGVSQNPRHKITKRGQNVTFRCDPISEHNRLYWYRQTLGQGPEFLTYFQNEAQLEKSRLLSDRFSAERPKGSFSTLEIQRTEQGDSAMYLCASSLLVSGGQETQYFGPGTRLLVL.

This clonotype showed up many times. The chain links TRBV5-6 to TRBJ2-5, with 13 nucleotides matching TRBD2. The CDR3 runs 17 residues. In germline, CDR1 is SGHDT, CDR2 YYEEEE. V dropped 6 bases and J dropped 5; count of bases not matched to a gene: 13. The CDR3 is CASIASQGLAGLETQYF. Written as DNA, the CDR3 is TGTGCCAGCATCGCCTCTCAGGGACTAGCGGGACTGGAGACCCAGTACTTC.

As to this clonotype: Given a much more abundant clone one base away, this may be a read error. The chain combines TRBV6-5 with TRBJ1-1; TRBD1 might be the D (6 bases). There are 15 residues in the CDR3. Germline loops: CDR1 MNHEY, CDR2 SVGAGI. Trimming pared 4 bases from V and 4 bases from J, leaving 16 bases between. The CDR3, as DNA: TGTGCCAGCAGTTTAACACAGGGTCTGAGCACTGAAGCTTTCTTT. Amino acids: CASSLTQGLSTEAFF.

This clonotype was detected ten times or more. The CDR3 spells CASSSPGGGDGTNEKLFF. CDR3 DNA: TGTGCCAGCAGCTCTCCAGGGGGCGGGGATGGCACTAATGAAAAACTGTTTTTT. The chain uses TRBV7-9 and TRBJ1-4; 8 bases map to TRBD1. The CDR3 contains 18 residues. V gave up 4 bases and J gave up 2 bases; unmatched junction bases: 12. Per germline, CDR1 SEHNR and CDR2 FQNEAQ (reference sequence).

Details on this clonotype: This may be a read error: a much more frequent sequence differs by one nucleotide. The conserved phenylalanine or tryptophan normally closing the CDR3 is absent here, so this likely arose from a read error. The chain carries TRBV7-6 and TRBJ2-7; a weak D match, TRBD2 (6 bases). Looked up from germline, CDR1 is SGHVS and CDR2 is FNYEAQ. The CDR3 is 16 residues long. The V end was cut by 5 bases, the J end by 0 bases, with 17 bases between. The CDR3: CASSPGGVLSSYEQYL. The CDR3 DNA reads TGTGCCAGCAGCCCAGGCGGGGTTCTCAGCTCCTACGAGCAGTACCTC.

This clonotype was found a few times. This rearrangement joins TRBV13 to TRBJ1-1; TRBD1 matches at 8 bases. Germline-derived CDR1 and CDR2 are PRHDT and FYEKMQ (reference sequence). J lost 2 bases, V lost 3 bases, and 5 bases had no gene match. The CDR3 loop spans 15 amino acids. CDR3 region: CASSFGTGLNTEAFF. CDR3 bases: TGTGCCAGCAGCTTCGGGACAGGCCTTAACACTGAAGCTTTCTTT.

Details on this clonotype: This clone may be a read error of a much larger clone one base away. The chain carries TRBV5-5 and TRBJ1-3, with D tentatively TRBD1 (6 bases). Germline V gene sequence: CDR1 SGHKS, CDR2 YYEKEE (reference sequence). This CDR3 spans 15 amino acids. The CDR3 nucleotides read TGTGCCAGCGCGAAGACAGGTTACTCTGGAAACGCCATATATTTT. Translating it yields CASAKTGYSGNAIYF.

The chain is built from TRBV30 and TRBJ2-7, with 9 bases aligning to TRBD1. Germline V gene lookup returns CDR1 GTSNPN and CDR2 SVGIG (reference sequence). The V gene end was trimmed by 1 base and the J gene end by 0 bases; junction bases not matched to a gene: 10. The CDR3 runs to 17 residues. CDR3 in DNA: TGTGCCTGGAGTGGAATTACCGGGACAGGGATCTCCTACGAGCAGTACTTC. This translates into CAWSGITGTGISYEQYF.

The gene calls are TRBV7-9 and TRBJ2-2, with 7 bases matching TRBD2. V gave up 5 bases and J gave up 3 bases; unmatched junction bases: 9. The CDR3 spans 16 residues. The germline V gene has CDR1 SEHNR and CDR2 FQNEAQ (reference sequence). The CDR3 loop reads CASSREAGLDTGELFF. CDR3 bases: TGTGCCAGCAGCCGCGAAGCGGGGTTGGACACCGGGGAGCTGTTTTTT.

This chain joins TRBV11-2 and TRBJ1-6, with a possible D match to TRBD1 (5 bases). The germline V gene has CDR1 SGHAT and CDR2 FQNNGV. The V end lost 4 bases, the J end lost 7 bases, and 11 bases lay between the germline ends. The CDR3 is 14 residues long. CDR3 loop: CASSWGFLNSPLHF. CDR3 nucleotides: TGTGCCAGCAGCTGGGGGTTTTTGAATTCACCCCTCCACTTT.

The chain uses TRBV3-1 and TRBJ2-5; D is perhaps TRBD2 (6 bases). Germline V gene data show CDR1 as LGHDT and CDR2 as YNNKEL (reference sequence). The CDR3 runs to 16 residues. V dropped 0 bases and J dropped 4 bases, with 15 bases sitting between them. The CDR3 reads CASSQDEGGVGETQYF. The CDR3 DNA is TGTGCCAGCAGCCAAGATGAAGGCGGGGTGGGAGAGACCCAGTACTTC.

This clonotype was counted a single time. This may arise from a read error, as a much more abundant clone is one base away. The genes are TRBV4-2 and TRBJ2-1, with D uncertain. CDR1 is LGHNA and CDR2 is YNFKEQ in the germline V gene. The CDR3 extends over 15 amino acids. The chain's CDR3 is CAGSDLRQQYNEQFF. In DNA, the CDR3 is TGTGCCGGCAGCGACCTCCGTCAGCAATACAATGAGCAGTTCTTC.

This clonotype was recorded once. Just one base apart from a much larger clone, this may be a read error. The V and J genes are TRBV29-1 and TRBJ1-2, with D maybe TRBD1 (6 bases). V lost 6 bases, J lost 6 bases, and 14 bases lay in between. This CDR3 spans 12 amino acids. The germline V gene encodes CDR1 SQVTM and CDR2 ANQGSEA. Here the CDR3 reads CSVLDSNNGYTF. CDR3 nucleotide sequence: TGCAGCGTACTGGACAGCAACAATGGCTACACCTTC.

The CDR3 DNA sequence: TGTGCCAGCAGTTCTTGGAGGGGGGAGCAGATAGATACGCAGTATTTT. It codes for CASSSWRGEQIDTQYF. J is TRBJ2-3 and V is TRBV28; D tentatively reads TRBD1 or TRBD2 (6 bases each). The CDR3 loop spans 16 amino acids. Germline V gene sequence: CDR1 MDHEN, CDR2 SYDVKM. Trimming pared 4 bases from V and 5 bases from J, leaving 19 bases between. The entire variable domain, with the rest obtained from reference TRBV28 and TRBJ2-3, is as follows: DVKVTQSSRYLVKRTGEKVFLECVQDMDHENMFWYRQDPGLGLRLIYFSYDVKMKEKGDIPEGYSVSREKKERFSLILESASTNQTSMYLCASSSWRGEQIDTQYFGPGTRLTVL.

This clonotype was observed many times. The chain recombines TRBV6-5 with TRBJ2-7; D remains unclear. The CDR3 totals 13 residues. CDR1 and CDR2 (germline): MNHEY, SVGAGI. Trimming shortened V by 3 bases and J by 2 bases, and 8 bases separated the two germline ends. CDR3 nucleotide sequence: TGTGCCAGCAGTTATAAGTCTACCTACGAGCAGTACTTC. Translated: CASSYKSTYEQYF.

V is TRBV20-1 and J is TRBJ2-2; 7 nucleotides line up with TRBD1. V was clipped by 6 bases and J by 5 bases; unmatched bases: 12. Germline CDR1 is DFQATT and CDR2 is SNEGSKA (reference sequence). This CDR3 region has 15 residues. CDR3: CSARVPQGRTGELFF. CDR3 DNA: TGCAGTGCGAGGGTCCCACAGGGGCGAACCGGGGAGCTGTTTTTT.

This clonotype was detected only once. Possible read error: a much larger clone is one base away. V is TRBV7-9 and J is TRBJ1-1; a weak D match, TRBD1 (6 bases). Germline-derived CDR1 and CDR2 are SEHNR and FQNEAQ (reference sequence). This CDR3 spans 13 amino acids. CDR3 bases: TGTGCCAGCAGCACAGGGAGGTCATCTGAAGCTCTCTTT. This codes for CASSTGRSSEALF.

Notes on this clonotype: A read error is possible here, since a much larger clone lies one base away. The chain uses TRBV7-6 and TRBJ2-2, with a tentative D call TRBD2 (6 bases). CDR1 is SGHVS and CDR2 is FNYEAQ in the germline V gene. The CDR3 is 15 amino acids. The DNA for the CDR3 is TGTGCCAGCAGCTTAGCCGGGGACTTCACCGGGGAGCTGGTTTTT. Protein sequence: CASSLAGDFTGELVF.

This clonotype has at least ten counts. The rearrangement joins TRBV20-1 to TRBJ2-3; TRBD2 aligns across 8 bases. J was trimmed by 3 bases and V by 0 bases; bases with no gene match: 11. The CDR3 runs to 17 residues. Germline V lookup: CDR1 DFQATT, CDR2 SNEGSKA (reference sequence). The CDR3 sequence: CSARDPLTGGRTDTQYF. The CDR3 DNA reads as TGCAGTGCTAGAGACCCCTTGACGGGAGGGCGGACAGATACGCAGTATTTT.

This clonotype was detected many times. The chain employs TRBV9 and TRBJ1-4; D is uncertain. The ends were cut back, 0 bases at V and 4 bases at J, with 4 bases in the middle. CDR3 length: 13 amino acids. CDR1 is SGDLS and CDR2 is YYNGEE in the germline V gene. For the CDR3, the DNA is TGTGCCAGCAGCGTAGAAGATAATGAAAAACTGTTTTTT. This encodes CASSVEDNEKLFF.

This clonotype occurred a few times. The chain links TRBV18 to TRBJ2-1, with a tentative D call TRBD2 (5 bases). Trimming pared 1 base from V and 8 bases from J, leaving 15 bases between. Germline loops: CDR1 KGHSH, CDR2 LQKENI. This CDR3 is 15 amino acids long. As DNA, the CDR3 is TGTGCCAGCTCACCACGCTCTGGAGGTGTCGATGAGCAGTTCTTC. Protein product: CASSPRSGGVDEQFF.

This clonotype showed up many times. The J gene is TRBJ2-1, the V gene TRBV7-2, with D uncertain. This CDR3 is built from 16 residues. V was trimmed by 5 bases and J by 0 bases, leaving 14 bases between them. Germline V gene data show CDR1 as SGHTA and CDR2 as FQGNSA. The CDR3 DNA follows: TGTGCCAGCAGCCCTTATGGGCAAAGCTCCTACAATGAGCAGTTCTTC. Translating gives CASSPYGQSSYNEQFF.

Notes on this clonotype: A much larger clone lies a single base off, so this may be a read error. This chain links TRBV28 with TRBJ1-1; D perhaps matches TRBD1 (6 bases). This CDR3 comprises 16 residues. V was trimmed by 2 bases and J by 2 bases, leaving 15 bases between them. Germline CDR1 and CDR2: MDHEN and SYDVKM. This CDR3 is CASSLLAGVLNTEAFF. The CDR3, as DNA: TGTGCCAGCAGTTTACTCGCAGGGGTACTTAACACTGAAGCTTTCTTT.

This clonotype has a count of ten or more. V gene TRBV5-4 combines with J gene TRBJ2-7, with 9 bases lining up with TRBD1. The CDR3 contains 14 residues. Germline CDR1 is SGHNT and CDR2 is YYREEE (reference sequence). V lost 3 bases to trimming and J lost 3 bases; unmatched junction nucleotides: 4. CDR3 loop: CASSSGTGFYEQYF. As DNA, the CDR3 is TGTGCCAGCAGCTCCGGGACAGGGTTCTACGAGCAGTACTTC.

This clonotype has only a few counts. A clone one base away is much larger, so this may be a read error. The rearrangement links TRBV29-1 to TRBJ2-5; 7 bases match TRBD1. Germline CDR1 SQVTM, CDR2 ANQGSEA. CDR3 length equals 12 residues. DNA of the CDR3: TGCAGCGTTTGGGACAGACAAGAGGCCCAGTACTTC. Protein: CSVWDRQEAQYF.